This T cell receptor beta chain was captured by sequencing in a study of siplizumab effects on memory and regulatory T cells. The study, taken as a whole, reports: Confirmation was lacking for the suppressive function of proliferating Tregs derived from siplizumab cultures.

Between the trimmed V and J ends, which lost 5 bases and 7 bases, there was a span of 12 bases. The CDR3 spans 11 residues. Germline V gene data show CDR1 as DFQATT and CDR2 as SNEGSKA (reference sequence). Clones were sequenced by immunoSEQ multiplex PCR, and TCRdb holds only the in-frame ones, with some missing. The sample carries 37,000 or so clones, more than 70% recorded once. About this clone: Antigen unknown.

This sequence was found in a human donor in good health. Source material: naive CD4+ T cells sorted from blood. The J gene is TRBJ2-7, the V gene TRBV20-1; D not certain. CDR3 region: CSASVPGEQYF. CDR3 DNA: TGCAGTGCTTCTGTACCTGGTGAGCAGTACTTC.